The TCR beta chain described here comes from a study of glioma-infiltrating T cells. The study, taken as a whole, reports: Gliomas, especially low-grade, showed above-expected tissue-blood divergence; non-neoplastic patients showed below.

The sample holds a few counts of this clonotype. The antigen is undetermined. Using RNA template, CDR3s of TCR alpha and beta were amplified with iRepertoire arm-PCR. One-step reverse transcription and amplification started from around 100-400 ng of tissue mRNA or PBMC total RNA. MiXCR, applied by TCRdb to the multiplex PCR reads, yields one record per CDR3 protein. The profile covers more than 20,000 distinct CDR3 sequences, with about 26% appearing a single time and about an eighth taken by the ten largest. V was pared by 1 base and J by 8 bases, with 6 bases between. The CDR3 contains 12 residues. CDR1 is KGHSH, CDR2 LQKENI, per germline.

The source material was glioma tissue, nonneoplastic brain tissue, or PBMCs (not recorded which). The sequence derives from a human donor with low-grade glioma or glioblastoma, undergoing nonglioma brain surgery, or in good health (not recorded which). V is TRBV18 and J is TRBJ2-1; D uncertain. CDR3 bases: TGTGCCAGCTCACCACGCATAGATGAGCAGTTCTTC. This sequence encodes CASSPRIDEQFF.